This TCR beta chain derives from a study of blood T cell repertoires in COVID-19. The table came from immunoSEQ multiplex PCR; TCRdb's copy has only in-frame clones and leaves some out. The sample shows approximately 75,000 clones, approximately 92% of them seen only once. Germline loops: CDR1 SEHNR, CDR2 FQNEAQ (reference sequence). The CDR3 extends over 14 amino acids. After removal of 5 bases from V and 6 bases from J, the junction contained 7 bases not matched to a gene. The TCR comes from a human donor in a cohort sampled during active COVID-19. The chain uses TRBV7-9 and TRBJ2-1; 7 nucleotides match TRBD2. Sequencing was carried out using peripheral blood. This CDR3 is CASSPGEGGNEQFF. DNA for the CDR3: TGTGCCAGCAGCCCCGGGGAGGGAGGCAATGAGCAGTTCTTC.